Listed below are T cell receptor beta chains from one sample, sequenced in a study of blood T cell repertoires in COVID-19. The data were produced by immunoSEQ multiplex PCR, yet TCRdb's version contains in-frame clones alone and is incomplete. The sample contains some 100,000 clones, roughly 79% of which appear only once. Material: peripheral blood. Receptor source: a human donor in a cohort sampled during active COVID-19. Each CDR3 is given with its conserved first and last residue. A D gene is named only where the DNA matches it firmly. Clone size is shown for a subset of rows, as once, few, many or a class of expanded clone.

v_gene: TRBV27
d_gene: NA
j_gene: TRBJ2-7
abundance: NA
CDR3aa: CASSLSYRSSYEQYF
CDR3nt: TGTGCCAGCAGTTTATCGTACAGGAGCTCCTACGAGCAGTACTTC

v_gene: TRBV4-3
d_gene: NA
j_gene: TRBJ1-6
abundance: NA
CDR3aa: CASSQGQLNSPLHF
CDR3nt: TGCGCCAGCAGCCAAGGACAGTTGAATTCACCCCTCCACTTT

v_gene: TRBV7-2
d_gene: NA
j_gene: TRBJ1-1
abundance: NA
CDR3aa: CASSSGVGGTEAFF
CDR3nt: TGTGCCAGCAGCTCAGGGGTCGGAGGCACTGAAGCTTTCTTT

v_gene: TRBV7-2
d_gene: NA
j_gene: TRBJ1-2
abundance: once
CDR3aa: CASSLRRRGGDGYTF
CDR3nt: TGTGCCAGCAGCTTACGTCGGCGGGGAGGTGACGGCTACACCTTC

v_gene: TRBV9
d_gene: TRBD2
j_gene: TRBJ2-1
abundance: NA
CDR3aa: CASSVGQEAGVPSSYNEQFF
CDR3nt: TGTGCCAGCAGCGTTGGTCAAGAAGCGGGAGTTCCCAGCTCCTACAATGAGCAGTTCTTC

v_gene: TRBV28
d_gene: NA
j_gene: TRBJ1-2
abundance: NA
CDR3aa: CASRGDNYGYTF
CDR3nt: TGTGCCTCCCGGGGGGATAACTATGGCTACACCTTC

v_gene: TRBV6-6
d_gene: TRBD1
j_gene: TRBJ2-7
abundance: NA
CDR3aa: CASTERQGYEQYF
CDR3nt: TGTGCCAGCACTGAGCGACAGGGTTACGAGCAGTACTTC

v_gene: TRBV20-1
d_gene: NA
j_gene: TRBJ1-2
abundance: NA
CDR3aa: CSAWGDKGYTF
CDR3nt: TGCAGTGCTTGGGGGGATAAGGGCTACACCTTC

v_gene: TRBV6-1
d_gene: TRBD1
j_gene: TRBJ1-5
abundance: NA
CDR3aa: CASSGRQGSLGIYSNQPQHF
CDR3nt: TGTGCCAGCAGTGGGAGACAGGGTTCGTTGGGTATATATAGCAATCAGCCCCAGCATTTT

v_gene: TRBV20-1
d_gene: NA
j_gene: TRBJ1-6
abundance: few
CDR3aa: CSASQGQGSPLHF
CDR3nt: TGCAGTGCTAGTCAAGGGCAGGGTTCACCCCTCCACTTT

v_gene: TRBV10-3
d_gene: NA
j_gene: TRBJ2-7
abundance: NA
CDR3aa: CAIRTGSSSYEQYF
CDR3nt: TGTGCCATCAGAACCGGGTCTAGCTCCTACGAGCAGTACTTC

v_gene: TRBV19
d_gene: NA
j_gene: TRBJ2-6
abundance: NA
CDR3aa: CASTLRGSSGANVLTF
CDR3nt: TGTGCCAGCACCCTCAGAGGGAGCTCTGGGGCCAACGTCCTGACTTTC

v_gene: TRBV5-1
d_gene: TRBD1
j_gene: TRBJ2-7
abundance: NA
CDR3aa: CASSLAGTAYEQYF
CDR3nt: TGCGCCAGCAGCTTGGCCGGGACAGCCTACGAGCAGTACTTC

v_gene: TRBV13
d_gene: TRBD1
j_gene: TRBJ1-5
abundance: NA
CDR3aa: CASSFGTGDQPQHF
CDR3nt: TGTGCCAGCAGCTTTGGTACAGGGGATCAGCCCCAGCATTTT

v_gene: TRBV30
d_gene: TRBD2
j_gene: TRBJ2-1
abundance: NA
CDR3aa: CALNLLTSAGGEQFF
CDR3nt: TGTGCCTTAAACCTCCTGACTAGCGCCGGGGGGGAGCAGTTCTTC

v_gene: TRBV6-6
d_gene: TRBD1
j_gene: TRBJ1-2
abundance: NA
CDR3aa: CASSDRGRRKDGYTF
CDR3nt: TGTGCCAGCTCGGACAGGGGGCGACGAAAAGATGGCTACACCTTC

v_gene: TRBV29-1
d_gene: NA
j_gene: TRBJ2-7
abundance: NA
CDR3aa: CSGQGSGEQYF
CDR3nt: TGCAGCGGACAGGGTAGCGGAGAGCAGTACTTC

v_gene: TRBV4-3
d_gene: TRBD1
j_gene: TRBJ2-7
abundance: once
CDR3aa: CASSQEQGAHYEQYF
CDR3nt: TGCGCCAGCAGCCAAGAGCAGGGGGCCCACTACGAGCAGTACTTC

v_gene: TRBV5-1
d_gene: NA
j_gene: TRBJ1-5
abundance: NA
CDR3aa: CASSLGQGGQPQHF
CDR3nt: TGCGCCAGCAGCTTGGGGCAGGGTGGTCAGCCCCAGCATTTT

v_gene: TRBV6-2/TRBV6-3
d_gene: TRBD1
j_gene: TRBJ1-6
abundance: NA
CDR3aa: CASSYAGQRDPSSYNSPLHF
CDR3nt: TGTGCCAGCAGTTACGCGGGACAGCGTGATCCTAGCTCCTATAATTCACCCCTCCACTTT

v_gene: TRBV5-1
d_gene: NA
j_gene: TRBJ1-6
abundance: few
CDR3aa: CASSPDSFNSPLHF
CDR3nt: TGCGCCAGCAGCCCGGACAGCTTTAATTCACCCCTCCACTTT

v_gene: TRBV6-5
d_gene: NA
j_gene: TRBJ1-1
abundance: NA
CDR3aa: CASRPYPNTEAFF
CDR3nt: TGTGCCAGCAGGCCCTATCCGAACACTGAAGCTTTCTTT

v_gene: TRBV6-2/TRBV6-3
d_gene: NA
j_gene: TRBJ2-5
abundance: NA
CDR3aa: CASSHTRQRQETQYF
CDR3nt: TGTGCCAGCAGTCACACAAGACAGCGTCAAGAGACCCAGTACTTC

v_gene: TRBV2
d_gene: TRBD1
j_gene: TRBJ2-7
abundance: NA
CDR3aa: CASSFDRGTVSYEQYF
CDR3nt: TGTGCCAGCAGCTTTGACAGGGGGACCGTCTCCTACGAGCAGTACTTC

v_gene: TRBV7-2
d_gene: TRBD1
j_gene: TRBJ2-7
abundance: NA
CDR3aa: CASSPRDRATYEQYF
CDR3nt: TGTGCCAGCAGCCCAAGGGACAGGGCTACCTACGAGCAGTACTTC

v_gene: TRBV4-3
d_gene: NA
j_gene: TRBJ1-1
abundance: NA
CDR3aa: CASSQDRGPTEAFF
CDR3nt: TGCGCCAGCAGCCAAGATAGGGGCCCCACTGAAGCTTTCTTT

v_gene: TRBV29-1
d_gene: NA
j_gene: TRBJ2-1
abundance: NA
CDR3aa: CSVDLPLNEQFF
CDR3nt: TGCAGCGTTGACCTCCCTCTGAATGAGCAGTTCTTC

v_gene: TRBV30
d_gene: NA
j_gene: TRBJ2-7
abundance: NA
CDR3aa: CAWSVLRGEQYF
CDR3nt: TGTGCCTGGAGTGTACTGCGAGGCGAGCAGTACTTC

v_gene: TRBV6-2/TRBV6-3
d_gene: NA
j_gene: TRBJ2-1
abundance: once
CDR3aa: CASSPTEYNEQFF
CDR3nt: TGTGCCAGCAGTCCCACTGAATACAATGAGCAGTTCTTC

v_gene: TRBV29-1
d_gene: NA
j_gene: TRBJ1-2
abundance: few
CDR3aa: CSAWVEGVYGYTF
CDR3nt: TGCAGCGCTTGGGTCGAAGGGGTCTATGGCTACACCTTC

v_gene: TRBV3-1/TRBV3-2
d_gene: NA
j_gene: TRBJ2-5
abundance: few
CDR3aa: CASSQAIAETQYF
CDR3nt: TGTGCCAGCAGCCAAGCAATAGCGGAGACCCAGTACTTC

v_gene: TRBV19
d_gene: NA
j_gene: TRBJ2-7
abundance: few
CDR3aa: CASRGTFNEQYF
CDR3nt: TGTGCCAGTCGGGGAACTTTCAACGAGCAGTACTTC

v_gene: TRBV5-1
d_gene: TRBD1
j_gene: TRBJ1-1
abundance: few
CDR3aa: CASSIGQGALDTEAFF
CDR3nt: TGCGCCAGCAGCATCGGACAGGGGGCTCTGGACACTGAAGCTTTCTTT

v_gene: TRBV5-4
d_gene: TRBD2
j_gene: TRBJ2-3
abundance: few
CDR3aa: CASSPLRLAGGSTSTDTQYF
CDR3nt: TGTGCCAGCAGCCCCCTACGACTAGCGGGAGGATCTACTAGCACAGATACGCAGTATTTT

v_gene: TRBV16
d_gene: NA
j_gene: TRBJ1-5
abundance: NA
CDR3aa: CASSQSVGNQPQHF
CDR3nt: TGTGCCAGCAGCCAATCGGTAGGCAATCAGCCCCAGCATTTT

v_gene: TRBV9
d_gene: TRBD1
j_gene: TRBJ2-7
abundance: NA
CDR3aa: CASSGARTGRGFGDEQYF
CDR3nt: TGTGCCAGCAGCGGGGCCCGGACAGGGAGAGGGTTCGGTGACGAGCAGTACTTC